This TCR beta chain was identified in a study of shared clonotypes between healthy human individuals. Sorted-subset replicate PCRs used 150 to 200 ng of genomic DNA. This amount corresponded to 30,000 to 35,000 T cell genomes. Using immunoSEQ multiplex PCR, the repertoire was profiled, and TCRdb retains in-frame clones only, with some absent. The sample has 780,000 or so clones, roughly two thirds seen once. V shed 6 bases and J 6 bases; nucleotides not matched to a gene: 10. Germline V gives CDR1 MNHNS, CDR2 SASEGT. This CDR3 comprises 15 residues. The chain has TRBV6-1 and TRBJ2-7, with 11 bases fitting TRBD1. The sample taken for sequencing was memory CD4+ T cells sorted from blood. As to subset: CD45RA-negative fraction. The sequence was collected from a woman aged 25 to 45 in good health. Here the CDR3 reads CASRRGLGQGGEQYF. CDR3 bases: TGTGCCAGCAGGAGGGGTTTGGGACAGGGGGGCGAGCAGTACTTC.